Below, 18 T cell receptor beta chains from the same sample are listed, as sequenced in a study of T cells after yellow fever vaccination. TCRdb called the 5' RACE reads again in MiXCR, with one record for every CDR3 protein. The table includes a few hundred thousand distinct CDR3 sequences, approximately 3.2% detected once. The source material was CD4+ T cells sorted from PBMCs, sampled 10 days after the yellow fever booster vaccination. These receptors all stem from a man between 18 and 29 years old who received the YFV17D yellow fever vaccine.

The chain has TRBV20-1 and TRBJ2-1; the D call may be TRBD1 or TRBD2 (5 bases each). V lost 3 bases, J lost 11 bases, and 20 bases lay in between. CDR3 length: 14 residues. Looked up from germline, CDR1 is DFQATT and CDR2 is SNEGSKA (reference sequence). The CDR3 nucleotides read TGCAGTGCTAGGGTCAGGGCGGGCGGATTGAAGCAGTTCTTC. Protein: CSARVRAGGLKQFF.

In its sample, this clonotype was seen many times. It is likely a read error, because the conserved phenylalanine at the end of the CDR3 is missing. The rearrangement links TRBV11-2 to TRBJ2-7, with D hard to call. Deletions cut 2 bases from V and 2 bases from J, with 13 bases between. The CDR3 has 15 amino acids. Germline V CDR1 and CDR2: SGHAT, FQNNGV. CDR3 in amino acids: CASSLYIDGTYEQYS. The CDR3 DNA is TGTGCCAGCAGCTTATATATTGATGGGACCTACGAGCAGTACTCC.

This sequence joins TRBV6-5 and TRBJ2-5, with 7 bases identical to TRBD1. V dropped 6 bases and J dropped 4; count of bases not matched to a gene: 8. CDR1 is MNHEY, CDR2 SVGAGI, per germline. The CDR3 totals 14 residues. CDR3 coding DNA: TGTGCCAGCAGCTCTGGACAGGACCCAGAGACCCAGTACTTC. This encodes CASSSGQDPETQYF.

The chain has TRBV11-2 and TRBJ2-3; D is unresolved. CDR1 and CDR2 (germline): SGHAT, FQNNGV. This CDR3 spans 15 amino acids. V lost 1 base and J 0 bases, leaving 8 bases between the germline ends. Here the CDR3 DNA reads TGTGCCAGCAGCTTAGCGGTTACTAGCACAGATACGCAGTATTTT. Residues: CASSLAVTSTDTQYF.

This clonotype was seen repeatedly, ten times or more. The chain combines TRBV5-1 with TRBJ1-2; D is unresolved. Germline assignment: CDR1 SGHRS and CDR2 YFSETQ. The CDR3 length is 14 residues. V gave up 4 bases and J gave up 4 bases, with 14 bases separating them. This CDR3 reads CASSSGASGYGYTF. CDR3 in DNA: TGCGCCAGCAGCAGTGGTGCGAGTGGCTATGGCTACACCTTC.

There are many counts of this clonotype. The CDR3 sequence is CASSSPQTGAEQYV. The CDR3 region has the DNA TGTGCCAGCAGTTCCCCCCAGACAGGGGCCGAGCAGTACGTC. The J gene is TRBJ2-7, the V gene TRBV28; 8 bases align to TRBD1. The germline V gene encodes CDR1 MDHEN and CDR2 SYDVKM. Trimming cost V 4 bases and J 6 bases; bases outside gene matches: 8. CDR3 length equals 14 residues.

Ten or more counts support this clonotype. V is TRBV4-3 and J is TRBJ1-6; no clear D. The CDR3 extends over 15 amino acids. Trimming took off 0 bases at V and 6 bases at J, with 9 bases between the two ends. CDR1 is LGHNA and CDR2 is YSLEER in the germline V gene. Here the CDR3 DNA reads TGCGCCAGCAGCCAAGAACTGGCAGTTAATTCACCCCTCCACTTT. Translating it yields CASSQELAVNSPLHF.

The table lists this clonotype with a few counts. The chain recombines TRBV24-1 with TRBJ2-1, with TRBD2 identical over 7 bases. After removal of 1 base from V and 4 bases from J, the junction contained 6 bases not matched to a gene. This CDR3 is built from 16 residues. Germline values: CDR1 KGHDR, CDR2 SFDVKD. CDR3 nucleotide sequence: TGTGCCACCAGTGATTTCGGGGGGATGGGGTACAATGAGCAGTTCTTC. It codes for CATSDFGGMGYNEQFF.

V and J are TRBV4-3 and TRBJ1-2; D is unresolved. The CDR3 extends over 17 amino acids. V was shortened by 0 bases and J by 8 bases, with 22 bases between the two germline ends. Germline CDR1 LGHNA, CDR2 YSLEER. This chain's CDR3 is CASSQEVFRKSAGGYTF. CDR3 DNA: TGCGCCAGCAGCCAAGAAGTATTTAGGAAAAGCGCCGGAGGCTACACCTTC.

This clonotype was picked up a small number of times. The chain combines TRBV14 with TRBJ2-1, with no clear D. V was trimmed by 2 bases and J by 10 bases, leaving 6 bases between them. Looked up from germline, CDR1 is SGHDN and CDR2 is FVKESK. This CDR3 has 11 residues. The CDR3 is CASSQNQEQFF. CDR3 nucleotide sequence: TGTGCCAGCAGCCAAAATCAGGAGCAGTTCTTC.

This clonotype was picked up a small number of times. The rearrangement uses TRBV5-6 and TRBJ1-1; a weak D match, TRBD1 (5 bases). CDR1 and CDR2 (germline): SGHDT, YYEEEE. The CDR3 has 16 residues. V gave up 2 bases and J gave up 3 bases, with 17 bases separating them. The CDR3 sequence is CASSFSSRGGDTEAFF. Written as DNA, the CDR3 is TGTGCCAGCAGCTTCAGCAGTAGGGGCGGGGACACTGAAGCTTTCTTT.

This clonotype has a count of ten or more. The chain employs TRBV7-9 and TRBJ2-1; TRBD2 matches 13 bases. V lost 2 bases, J lost 4 bases, and 14 bases stayed unmatched. There are 20 residues in the CDR3. In germline, CDR1 is SEHNR, CDR2 FQNEAQ (reference sequence). CDR3 region: CASSLRVGTSGERRYNEQFF. The CDR3 nucleotides are TGTGCCAGCAGCTTAAGGGTCGGGACTAGCGGGGAAAGAAGATACAATGAGCAGTTCTTC.

This clonotype was observed many times. The V and J genes are TRBV6-2 or TRBV6-3 and TRBJ2-2; D perhaps matches TRBD2 (5 bases). The CDR3 sequence is 15 residues long. Germline lookup yields CDR1 MNHEY and CDR2 SVGEGT. With 5 bases removed from V and 4 bases from J, the gap between germline ends came to 14 bases. The CDR3 sequence is CASSQDWPSTGELFF. DNA of the CDR3: TGTGCCAGCAGTCAGGACTGGCCCAGCACCGGGGAGCTGTTTTTT.

This clonotype showed up many times. The chain employs TRBV7-8 and TRBJ1-6; a weak D match, TRBD1 (5 bases). CDR1 is SGHVS, CDR2 FQNEAQ, per germline. V lost 0 bases and J 7 bases, leaving 7 bases between the germline ends. The CDR3 contains 14 residues. CDR3 DNA: TGTGCCAGCAGCTTAGCAGGGGAGAATTCACCCCTCCACTTT. This encodes CASSLAGENSPLHF.

This clonotype came up many times. The chain has TRBV2 and TRBJ2-2; D gene ambiguous. Trimming removed 5 bases at V and 6 bases at J, with 7 bases between. Germline-derived CDR1 and CDR2 are SNHLY and FYNNEI. The CDR3 contains 12 residues. For the CDR3, the DNA is TGTGCCAGCAGTAACGAGGCCGGGGAGCTGTTTTTT. Amino acids: CASSNEAGELFF.

This clonotype was recorded a few times. The chain joins TRBV7-6 to TRBJ1-1; D gene unclear. CDR1 SGHVS and CDR2 FNYEAQ come from the germline V gene. The CDR3 loop spans 15 amino acids. V lost 1 base, J lost 0 bases, and 9 bases lay in between. CDR3 amino acids: CASSLEGHMNTEAFF. CDR3 nucleotides: TGTGCCAGCAGCTTAGAAGGTCACATGAACACTGAAGCTTTCTTT.

The genes are TRBV7-8 and TRBJ1-1; D not certain. The CDR3 loop spans 13 amino acids. The germline V gene has CDR1 SGHVS and CDR2 FQNEAQ. Deletions cut 3 bases from V and 8 bases from J, with 13 bases between. In DNA form, the CDR3 reads TGTGCCAGCAGCTTCTTCCAGGTTGAAGAAGCTTTCTTT. Translation gives CASSFFQVEEAFF.

The chain couples TRBV18 to TRBJ1-4; TRBD1 matches 9 bases. Germline assignment: CDR1 KGHSH and CDR2 LQKENI. V lost 6 bases, J lost 7 bases, and 12 bases stayed unmatched. The CDR3 sequence is 16 residues long. The CDR3 loop is CASSAGTGKGSEKLFF. DNA for the CDR3: TGTGCCAGCTCGGCCGGGACAGGGAAAGGAAGTGAAAAACTGTTTTTT. Full variable domain (remainder filled in from reference TRBV18 and TRBJ1-4): NAGVMQNPRHLVRRRGQEARLRCSPMKGHSHVYWYRQLPEEGLKFMVYLQKENIIDESGMPKERFSAEFPKEGPSILRIQQVVRGDSAAYFCASSAGTGKGSEKLFFGSGTQLSVL.